The rows below give T cell receptor beta chains drawn from one sample of a study of T cell repertoires in cytomegalovirus infection. TCRdb recomputed calls from the reads with MiXCR, one row per CDR3 protein. The sample carries approximately 150,000 distinct CDR3 sequences, roughly 18% recorded once. Sequences were obtained from CD8+ T cells from PBMCs. All receptors derive from a human donor in good health (CMV status not recorded). Some clones in this sample may be carry-over from other donors' samples. The conserved cysteine and the conserved F or W are not part of the CDR3 here. Rows give clone size only sometimes, using once, few, many, or a class for an expanded clone.

TRBV27	few	TRBJ2-7	ASRQPGQHYEQY
TRBV6-1	few	TRBJ2-1	ASSYGTGGWSEQF
TRBV7-9	NA	TRBJ2-5	ASSRTGFYQETQY
TRBV7-3	NA	TRBJ2-1	ASSSTGGPYNEQF
TRBV6-5	once	TRBJ2-1	ASSYASGWGAINEQF
TRBV11-2	few	TRBJ2-7	ASSRGQYPYEQY
TRBV7-2	many	TRBJ2-7	ASSKPGTTLYEQY
TRBV7-2	NA	TRBJ2-3	ASSVTSGSGDTQY
TRBV7-3	NA	TRBJ1-6	SSSLDLTGDSSPLH
TRBV7-2	few	TRBJ2-7	ASSSAWLAGTKYEQY
TRBV20-1	NA	TRBJ2-7	SARDYGGRGYEQY
TRBV6-2/TRBV6-3	few	TRBJ2-6	ASSYSSKESASGANVLT
TRBV28	few	TRBJ1-5	ASSFGFNQPQH
TRBV11-2	NA	TRBJ2-1	ASSLDKGNEQF
TRBV9	few	TRBJ2-1	ASSAPTGGGYNEQF
TRBV14	NA	TRBJ2-2	ASTPTKTRELF
TRBV14	NA	TRBJ2-1	ASSQVLRRSYTSYNEQF
TRBV7-2	few	TRBJ2-7	ASSSYSGSSYEQY
TRBV7-9	NA	TRBJ1-1	ASSSLGGGFMNTEAF
TRBV12-5	many	TRBJ2-1	ASGSSASYNEQF
TRBV7-2	many	TRBJ2-3	ASSSFSGARGVGTQY
TRBV7-8	few	TRBJ1-4	ASSLYRGSAATNEKLF
TRBV12-3/TRBV12-4	NA	TRBJ2-7	ASSLNREQY
TRBV30	few	TRBJ1-5	AWSVLQGDNQPQH
TRBV10-3	NA	TRBJ1-1	AISNPGGENTEAF
TRBV29-1	NA	TRBJ2-1	SITSGGGIEQF
TRBV6-5	NA	TRBJ1-1	ASIPPDGTEAF
TRBV5-1	NA	TRBJ2-7	ASSLGPTGTTYEQY
TRBV24-1	NA	TRBJ2-2	ATSDSTGELF
TRBV7-2	few	TRBJ1-1	ASSLANRRATEAF
TRBV7-2	NA	TRBJ2-1	ASSLDVSPGGSEQF
TRBV7-8	NA	TRBJ1-1	ASSLGGTANTEAF
TRBV7-2	few	TRBJ2-7	ASSTDTYEQY
TRBV19	NA	TRBJ2-2	ASSMGRGELF
TRBV6-2/TRBV6-3	NA	TRBJ2-6	ASSYFGTGANVLT
TRBV10-3	few	TRBJ2-3	ATGTYSTDTQY
TRBV6-1	NA	TRBJ2-5	ASSVFRGDSQETQY
TRBV7-9	few	TRBJ2-5	ASSLGADSRETQY
TRBV12-3/TRBV12-4	NA	TRBJ1-2	ASSPGGDDGYT
TRBV5-4	few	TRBJ2-1	ASSLDLTTNEQF
TRBV6-6	few	TRBJ1-5	ASSYKAYSNQPQH
TRBV7-6	few	TRBJ2-7	ASSLGGGAAYEQY
TRBV2	NA	TRBJ2-5	ASSDVGTGKGQETQY
TRBV5-6	NA	TRBJ2-1	ASSGGASEQF
TRBV11-2	NA	TRBJ2-2	ASSFPVSGTGRGQLF